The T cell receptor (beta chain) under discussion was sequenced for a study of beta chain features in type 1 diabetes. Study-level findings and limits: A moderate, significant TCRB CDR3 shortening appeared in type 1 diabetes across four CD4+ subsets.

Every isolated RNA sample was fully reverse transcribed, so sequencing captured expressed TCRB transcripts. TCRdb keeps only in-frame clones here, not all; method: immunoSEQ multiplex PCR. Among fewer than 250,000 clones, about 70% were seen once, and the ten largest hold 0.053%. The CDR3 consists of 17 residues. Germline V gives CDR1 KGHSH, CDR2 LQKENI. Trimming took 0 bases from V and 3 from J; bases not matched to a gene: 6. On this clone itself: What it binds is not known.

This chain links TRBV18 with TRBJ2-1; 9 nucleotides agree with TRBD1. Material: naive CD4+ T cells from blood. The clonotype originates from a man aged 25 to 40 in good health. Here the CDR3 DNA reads TGTGCCAGCTCACCACCTGTGGGGACAGGGAGCTACAATGAGCAGTTCTTC. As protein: CASSPPVGTGSYNEQFF.